These T cell receptor beta chains were read from a single sample in a study of blood T cell repertoires in COVID-19. TCRdb keeps only in-frame clones here, not all; method: immunoSEQ multiplex PCR. The table lists approximately 77,000 clones, about nine tenths of them singletons, with 2% in the top ten. Material: peripheral blood. All receptors derive from a man aged 30 to 45 with acute or convalescent COVID-19. Each CDR3 is given with its conserved first and last residue. D genes are given only for firm matches. Part of the rows lack a size; the others show once, few, many or a class for expanded clones.

V gene	J gene	clone size	D gene	CDR3 DNA	CDR3 protein
TRBV9	TRBJ1-6	-	-	TGTGCCAGCAGCGCCACAGAAACAGTGAACTATAATTCACCCCTCCACTTT	CASSATETVNYNSPLHF
TRBV7-2	TRBJ2-2	-	-	TGTGCCAGCAGCCTCGACTCTGGGGCAGGGAACACCGGGGAGCTGTTTTTT	CASSLDSGAGNTGELFF
TRBV5-8	TRBJ2-4	-	TRBD1	TGTGCCAGCAGCGGGACAGCCAACATTCAGTACTTC	CASSGTANIQYF
TRBV7-9	TRBJ1-2	few	TRBD1	TGTGCCAGCAGCCCCGGACAGGGTGGTTACTATGGCTACACCTTC	CASSPGQGGYYGYTF
TRBV5-1	TRBJ1-2	-	TRBD1	TGCGCCAGCAGCTGGGGGACAGGGACGAAAGGCTACACCTTC	CASSWGTGTKGYTF
TRBV9	TRBJ2-1	-	-	TGTGCCAGCAGCGTAGTCTCGACTAGGTCGATCAATGAGCAGTTCTTC	CASSVVSTRSINEQFF
TRBV11-2	TRBJ2-2	-	TRBD1	TGTGCCAGCAGCCTACCCTTGGGACAGGGAGGGGAGCTGTTTTTT	CASSLPLGQGGELFF
TRBV7-2	TRBJ2-7	once	-	TGTGCCAGCAGCCTTGAACAGGTGAACGAGCAGTACTTC	CASSLEQVNEQYF
TRBV12-3/TRBV12-4	TRBJ1-6	-	-	TGTGCCAGCAGTTTTGCGGGAGATCCCCTCCACTTT	CASSFAGDPLHF
TRBV10-2	TRBJ1-5	-	-	TGCGCCAGCAGTGAGTCGAGCAGGAGCAATCAGCCCCAGCATTTT	CASSESSRSNQPQHF
TRBV12-3/TRBV12-4	TRBJ2-7	few	-	TGTGCCAGCAGCGACTCTTTTACCTACGAGCAGTACTTC	CASSDSFTYEQYF
TRBV27	TRBJ1-1	-	-	TGTGCCAGCGAGGGGGTTCAGAACACTGAAGCTTTCTTT	CASEGVQNTEAFF
TRBV2	TRBJ1-5	-	-	TGTGCCAGCAGGCCGGGACTTAGCAATCAGCCCCAGCATTTT	CASRPGLSNQPQHF
TRBV10-3	TRBJ2-2	-	TRBD1	TGTGCCATCACAGGGGGCACCGGGGAGCTGTTTTTT	CAITGGTGELFF
TRBV2	TRBJ2-4	-	TRBD1	TGTGCCAGCAGTGGACAGGGCGCCAAAAACATTCAGTACTTC	CASSGQGAKNIQYF
TRBV5-1	TRBJ1-5	-	-	TGCGCCAGCAGCCCTACAGGGTCTAATAGCAATCAGCCCCAGCATTTT	CASSPTGSNSNQPQHF
TRBV25-1	TRBJ1-2	-	TRBD1	TGTGCCAGCAGAACAGGGGTTGGGTCGGGTGGCTACACCTTC	CASRTGVGSGGYTF
TRBV10-3	TRBJ1-1	-	-	TGTGCCATCAGTGAGAGGCGGGGTGGAACTAATGAAGCTTTCTTT	CAISERRGGTNEAFF
TRBV30	TRBJ1-5	-	-	TGTGCCTGGAGTGTTTCCAGGGCCAACAATCAGCCCCAGCATTTT	CAWSVSRANNQPQHF
TRBV4-2	TRBJ1-4	-	-	TGTGCCAGCAGCCAAGATACAGGGTTTGAAAAACTGTTTTTT	CASSQDTGFEKLFF
TRBV27	TRBJ1-2	few	-	TGTGCCAGCATGAGGCACGGATACTATGGCTACACCTTC	CASMRHGYYGYTF